The T cell receptor beta chain under discussion was sequenced for a study of cytomegalovirus exposure and HLA in healthy donors. Study in general: Most donors, 81% of over 350 genotyped, fell in the Caucasian-associated ancestry cluster.

Primers for the PCR totalled 60 Vbeta and 13 Jbeta. Using immunoSEQ multiplex PCR, the repertoire was profiled, and TCRdb retains in-frame clones only, with some absent. The sample includes 130,000 or so clones, around 80% of them seen just once. Whole-study findings and limits: TCR beta sequences reportedly predicted the HLA-A and HLA-B alleles of most subjects accurately. Most CMV-associated TCR beta chains were later found to appear HLA-restricted.

Germline V CDR1 and CDR2: LGHNA, YNFKEQ. The CDR3 runs 16 residues. V shed 5 bases, J shed 10 bases, and the junction held 14 bases outside the gene matches. Regarding this clone: Its antigen is still unknown.

The donors comprised healthy bone marrow donors. This chain uses TRBV4-2 with TRBJ1-6; 7 bases map to TRBD1. The sequenced sample was PBMCs. The clonotype originates from a man in his thirties or forties in good health and CMV-seronegative. The CDR3 DNA follows: TGTGCCAGCAGCTGGGAGATACAGGGGACTCAATCACCCCTCCACTTT. It codes for CASSWEIQGTQSPLHF.